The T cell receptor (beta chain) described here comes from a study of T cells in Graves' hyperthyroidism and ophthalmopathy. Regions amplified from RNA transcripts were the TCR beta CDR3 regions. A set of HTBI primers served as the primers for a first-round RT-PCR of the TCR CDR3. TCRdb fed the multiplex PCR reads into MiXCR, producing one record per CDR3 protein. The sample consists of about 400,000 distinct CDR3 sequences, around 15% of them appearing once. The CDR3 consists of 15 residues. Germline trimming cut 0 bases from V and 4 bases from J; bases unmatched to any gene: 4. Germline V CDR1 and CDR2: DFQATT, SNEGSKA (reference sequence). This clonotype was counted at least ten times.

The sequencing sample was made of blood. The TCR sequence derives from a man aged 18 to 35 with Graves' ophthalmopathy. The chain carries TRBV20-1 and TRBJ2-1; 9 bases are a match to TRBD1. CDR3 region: CSARDTTGGYNEQFF. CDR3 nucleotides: TGCAGTGCTAGAGATACGACAGGGGGGTACAATGAGCAGTTCTTC.